The clone carrying this TCR beta chain was seen just once. Its cognate antigen is unknown. This sample was included in a study of OX40 agonist ivuxolimab in advanced cancers. Turning to the study itself: At 0.01 to 10 mg/kg, ivuxolimab was administered intravenously to patients every 2 weeks. Patients in dose escalation had liver, melanoma, kidney or head and neck cancers. The mean age was roughly 60 years, ranging from about 23 to 79, with roughly four fifths of participants male. Regarding the study as a whole: Partial responders at 0.1-3.0 mg/kg had among the lowest clonal expansion.

Repertoires were generated with immunoSEQ multiplex PCR, while TCRdb's copy carries only in-frame clones and drops some. Of about 77,000 clones listed, roughly 85% were seen once; the top ten hold roughly 0.7%. This clonotype was obtained from an adult with an advanced solid tumor such as melanoma, head and neck, liver or kidney cancer. Specimen: CD4+ or CD8+ T cells sorted from blood, collected in a trial of the OX40 agonist ivuxolimab.

CDR3 nucleotide sequence: TGTGCCAGCAGTTATCAGCCGGGACGGGGAAATTCACCCCTCCACTTT. This codes for CASSYQPGRGNSPLHF. This chain connects TRBV6-5 to TRBJ1-6; D possibly corresponds to TRBD1 (5 bases). Between the trimmed V and J ends, which lost 3 bases and 7 bases, there was a span of 16 bases. This CDR3 contains 16 residues. Per the germline V gene, CDR1 is MNHEY and CDR2 is SVGAGI.